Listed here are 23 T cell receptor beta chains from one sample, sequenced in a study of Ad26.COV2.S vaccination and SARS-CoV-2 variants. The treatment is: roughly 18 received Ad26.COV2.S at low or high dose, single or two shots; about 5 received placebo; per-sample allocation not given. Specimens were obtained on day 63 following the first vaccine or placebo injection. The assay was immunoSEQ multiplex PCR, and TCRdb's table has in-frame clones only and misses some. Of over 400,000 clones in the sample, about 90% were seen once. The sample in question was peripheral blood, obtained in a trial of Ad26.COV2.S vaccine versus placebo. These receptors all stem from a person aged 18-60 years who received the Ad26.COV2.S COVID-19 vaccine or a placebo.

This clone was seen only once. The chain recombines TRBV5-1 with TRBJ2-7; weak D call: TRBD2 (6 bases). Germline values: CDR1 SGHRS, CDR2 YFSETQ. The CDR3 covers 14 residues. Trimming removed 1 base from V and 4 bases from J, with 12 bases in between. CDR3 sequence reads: CASSLIRGGYEQYF. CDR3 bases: TGCGCCAGCAGCTTGATACGGGGAGGTTACGAGCAGTACTTC.

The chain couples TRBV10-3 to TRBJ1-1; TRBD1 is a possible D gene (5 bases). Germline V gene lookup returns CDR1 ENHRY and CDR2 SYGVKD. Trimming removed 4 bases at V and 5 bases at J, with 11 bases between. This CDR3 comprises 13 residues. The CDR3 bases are TGTGCCATCAGTGGCCAGGGCTGGACTGAAGCTTTCTTT. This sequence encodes CAISGQGWTEAFF.

The DNA for the CDR3 is TGTGCCAGCAGCCACGCTGTCCTTTCGGGATCCTATACACACTACAATGAGCAGTTCTTC. Encoded protein: CASSHAVLSGSYTHYNEQFF. This chain links TRBV14 with TRBJ2-1, with a tentative D call TRBD2 (5 bases). V lost 3 bases and J 3 bases, leaving 27 bases between the germline ends. The CDR3 loop spans 20 amino acids. CDR1 is SGHDN, CDR2 FVKESK, per germline.

The CDR3 reads CATSAGNQPQHF. Here the CDR3 DNA reads TGTGCCACCAGTGCCGGCAATCAGCCCCAGCATTTT. The chain recombines TRBV24-1 with TRBJ1-5; D is undetermined. Trimming shortened V by 5 bases and J by 2 bases, and 3 bases separated the two germline ends. CDR3 size: 12 residues. Germline V gene lookup returns CDR1 KGHDR and CDR2 SFDVKD.

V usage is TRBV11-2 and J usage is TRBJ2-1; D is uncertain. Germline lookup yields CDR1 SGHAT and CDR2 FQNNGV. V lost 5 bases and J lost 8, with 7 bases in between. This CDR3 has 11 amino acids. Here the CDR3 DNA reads TGTGCCAGCAGCCGAGCCTATGAGCAGTTCTTC. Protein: CASSRAYEQFF.

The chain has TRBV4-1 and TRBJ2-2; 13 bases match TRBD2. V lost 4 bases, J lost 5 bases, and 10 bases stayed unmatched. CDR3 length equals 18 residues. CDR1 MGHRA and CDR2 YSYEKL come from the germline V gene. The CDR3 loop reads CASSPLAGGPGRTGELFF. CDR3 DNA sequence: TGCGCCAGCAGCCCACTAGCGGGAGGGCCGGGTAGGACCGGGGAGCTGTTTTTT.

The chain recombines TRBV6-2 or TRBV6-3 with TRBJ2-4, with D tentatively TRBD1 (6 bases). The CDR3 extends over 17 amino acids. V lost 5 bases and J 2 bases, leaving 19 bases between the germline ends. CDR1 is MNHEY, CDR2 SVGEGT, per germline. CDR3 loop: CASSPSSQGITKNIQYF. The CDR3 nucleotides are TGTGCCAGCAGTCCATCTTCCCAGGGGATTACCAAAAACATTCAGTACTTC.

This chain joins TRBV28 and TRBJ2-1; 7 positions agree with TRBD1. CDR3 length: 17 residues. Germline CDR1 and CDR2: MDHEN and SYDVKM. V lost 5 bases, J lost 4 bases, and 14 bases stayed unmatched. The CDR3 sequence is CASSRGQDRETYNEQFF. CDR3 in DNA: TGTGCCAGCAGTCGCGGCCAAGACAGGGAGACATACAATGAGCAGTTCTTC. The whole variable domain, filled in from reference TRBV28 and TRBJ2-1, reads DVKVTQSSRYLVKRTGEKVFLECVQDMDHENMFWYRQDPGLGLRLIYFSYDVKMKEKGDIPEGYSVSREKKERFSLILESASTNQTSMYLCASSRGQDRETYNEQFFGPGTRLTVL.

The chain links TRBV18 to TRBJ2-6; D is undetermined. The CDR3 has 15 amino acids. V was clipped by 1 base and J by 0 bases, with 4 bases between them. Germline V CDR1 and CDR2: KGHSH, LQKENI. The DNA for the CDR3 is TGTGCCAGCTCACCACAGCCCTCTGGGGCCAACGTCCTGACTTTC. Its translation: CASSPQPSGANVLTF.

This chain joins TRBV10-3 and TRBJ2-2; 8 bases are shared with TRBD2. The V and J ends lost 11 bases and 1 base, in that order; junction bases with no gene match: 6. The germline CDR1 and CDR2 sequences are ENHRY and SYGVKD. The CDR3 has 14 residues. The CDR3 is CASSTSVNTGELFF. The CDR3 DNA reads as TGTGCCTCGTCGACTAGCGTGAACACCGGGGAGCTGTTTTTT.

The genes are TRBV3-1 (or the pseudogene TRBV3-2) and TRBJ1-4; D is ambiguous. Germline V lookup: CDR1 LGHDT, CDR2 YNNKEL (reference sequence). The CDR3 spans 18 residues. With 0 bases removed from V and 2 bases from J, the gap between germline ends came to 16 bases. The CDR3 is CASSQDLFPRATNEKLFF. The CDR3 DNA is TGTGCCAGCAGCCAAGATCTCTTCCCCAGAGCTACTAATGAAAAACTGTTTTTT.

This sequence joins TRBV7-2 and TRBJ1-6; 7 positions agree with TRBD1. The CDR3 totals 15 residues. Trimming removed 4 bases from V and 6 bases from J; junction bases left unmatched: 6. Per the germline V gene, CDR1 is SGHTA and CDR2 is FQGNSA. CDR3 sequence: CASSYYGQVNSPLHF. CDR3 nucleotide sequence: TGTGCCAGCAGCTACTACGGACAGGTTAATTCACCCCTCCACTTT.

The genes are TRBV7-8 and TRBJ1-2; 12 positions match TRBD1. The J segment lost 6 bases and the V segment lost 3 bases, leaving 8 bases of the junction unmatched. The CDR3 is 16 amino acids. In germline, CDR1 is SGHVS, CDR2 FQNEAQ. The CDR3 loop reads CASSLRPGQGADGYTF. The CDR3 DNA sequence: TGTGCCAGCAGCTTGCGTCCGGGACAGGGGGCCGATGGCTACACCTTC. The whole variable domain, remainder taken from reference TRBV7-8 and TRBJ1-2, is GAGVSQSPRYKVAKRGQDVALRCDPISGHVSLFWYQQALGQGPEFLTYFQNEAQLDKSGLPSDRFFAERPEGSVSTLKIQRTQQEDSAVYLCASSLRPGQGADGYTFGSGTRLTVV.

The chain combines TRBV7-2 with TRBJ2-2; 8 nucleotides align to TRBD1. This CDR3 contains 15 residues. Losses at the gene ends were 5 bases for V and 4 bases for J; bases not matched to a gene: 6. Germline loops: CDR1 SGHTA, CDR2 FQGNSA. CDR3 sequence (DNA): TGTGCCAGCAGCCGCCGGACAGGGCCCACCGGGGAGCTGTTTTTT. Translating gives CASSRRTGPTGELFF.

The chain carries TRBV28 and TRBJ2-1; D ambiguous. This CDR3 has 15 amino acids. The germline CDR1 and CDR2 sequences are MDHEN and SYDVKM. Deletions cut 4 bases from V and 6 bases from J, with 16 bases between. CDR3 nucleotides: TGTGCCAGCAGTTCACCGTGGAAAGGCTCCAATGAGCAGTTCTTC. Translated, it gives CASSSPWKGSNEQFF.

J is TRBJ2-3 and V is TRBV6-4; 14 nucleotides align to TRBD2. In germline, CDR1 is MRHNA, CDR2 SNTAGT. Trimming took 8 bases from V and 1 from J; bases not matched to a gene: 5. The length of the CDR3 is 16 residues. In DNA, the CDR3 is TGTGCCAGCGCTGGACTAGCGGGAGGCGGCACAGATACGCAGTATTTT. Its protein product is CASAGLAGGGTDTQYF.

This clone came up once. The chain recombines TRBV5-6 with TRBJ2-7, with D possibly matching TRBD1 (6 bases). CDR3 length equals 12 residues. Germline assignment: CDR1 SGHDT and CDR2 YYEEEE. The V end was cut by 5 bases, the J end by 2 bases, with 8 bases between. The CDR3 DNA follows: TGTGCCAGCAGTCGGACAGCCTACGAGCAGTACTTC. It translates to CASSRTAYEQYF.

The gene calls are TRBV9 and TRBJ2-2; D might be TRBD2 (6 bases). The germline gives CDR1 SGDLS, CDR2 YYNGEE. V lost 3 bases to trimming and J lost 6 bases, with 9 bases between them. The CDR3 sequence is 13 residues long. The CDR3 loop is CASSAPGAGELFF. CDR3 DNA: TGTGCCAGCAGCGCCCCGGGAGCCGGGGAGCTGTTTTTT. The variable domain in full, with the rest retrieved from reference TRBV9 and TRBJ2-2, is DSGVTQTPKHLITATGQRVTLRCSPRSGDLSVYWYQQSLDQGLQFLIQYYNGEERAKGNILERFSAQQFPDLHSELNLSSLELGDSALYFCASSAPGAGELFFGEGSRLTVL.

The CDR3 sequence is CATSDKGLAKETQYF. CDR3 sequence (DNA): TGTGCCACCAGTGATAAGGGACTAGCAAAAGAGACCCAGTACTTC. The chain employs TRBV24-1 and TRBJ2-5; 9 bases map to TRBD2. Germline V gene sequence: CDR1 KGHDR, CDR2 SFDVKD. V lost 3 bases and J lost 3; bases outside the gene matches: 4. This CDR3 has 15 residues.

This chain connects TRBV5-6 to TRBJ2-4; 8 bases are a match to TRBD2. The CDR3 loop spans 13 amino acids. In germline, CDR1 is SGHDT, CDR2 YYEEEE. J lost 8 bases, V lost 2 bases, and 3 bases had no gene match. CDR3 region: CASSFGRGDIQYF. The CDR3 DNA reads TGTGCCAGCAGCTTCGGGAGGGGGGACATTCAGTACTTC. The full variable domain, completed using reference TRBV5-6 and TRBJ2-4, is DAGVTQSPTHLIKTRGQQVTLRCSPKSGHDTVSWYQQALGQGPQFIFQYYEEEERQRGNFPDRFSGHQFPNYSSELNVNALLLGDSALYLCASSFGRGDIQYFGAGTRLSVL.

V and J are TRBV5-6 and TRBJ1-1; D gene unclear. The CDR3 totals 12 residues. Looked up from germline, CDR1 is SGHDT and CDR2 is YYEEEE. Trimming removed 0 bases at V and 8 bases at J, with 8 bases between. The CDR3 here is CASSLERSEAFF. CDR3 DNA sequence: TGTGCCAGCAGCTTGGAAAGGTCGGAAGCTTTCTTT.

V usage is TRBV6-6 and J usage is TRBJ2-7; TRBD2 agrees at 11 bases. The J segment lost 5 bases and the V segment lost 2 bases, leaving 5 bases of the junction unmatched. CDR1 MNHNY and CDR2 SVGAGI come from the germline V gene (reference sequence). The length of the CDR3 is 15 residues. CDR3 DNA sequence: TGTGCCAGCAGTTACCTCGGGACTAGCGGTGACGAGCAGTACTTC. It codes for CASSYLGTSGDEQYF.

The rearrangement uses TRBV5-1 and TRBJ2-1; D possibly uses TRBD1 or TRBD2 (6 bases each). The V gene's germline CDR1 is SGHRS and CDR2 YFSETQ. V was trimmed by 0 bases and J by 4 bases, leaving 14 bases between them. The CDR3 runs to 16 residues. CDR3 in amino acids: CASSLGRLGGYNEQFF. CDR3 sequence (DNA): TGCGCCAGCAGCTTGGGGCGGTTAGGGGGGTACAATGAGCAGTTCTTC.